The 30 T cell receptor beta chains below come from one sample, sequenced in a study of cytomegalovirus exposure and HLA in healthy donors. The PCR employed 60 Vbeta primers together with 13 Jbeta primers. The data were produced by immunoSEQ multiplex PCR, yet TCRdb's version contains in-frame clones alone and is incomplete. The sample contains around 100,000 clones, approximately 70% of which appear only once. Material for sequencing was PBMCs. Receptors were obtained from a woman in her thirties in good health and CMV-seronegative.

This chain joins TRBV6-5 and TRBJ1-2; D possibly corresponds to TRBD1 (5 bases). Trimming pared 5 bases from V and 6 bases from J, leaving 16 bases between. The germline V gene has CDR1 MNHEY and CDR2 SVGAGI. The CDR3 has 14 amino acids. CDR3 sequence (DNA): TGTGCCAGCAGTCCCTGGGAGTCGGGGGATGGCTACACCTTC. The encoded protein is CASSPWESGDGYTF.

This clone was seen only a few times. V and J are TRBV27 and TRBJ1-1, with TRBD1 matching 7 bases. This CDR3 comprises 15 residues. V was clipped by 6 bases and J by 5 bases; unmatched bases: 12. Germline CDR1 and CDR2: MNHEY and SMNVEV (reference sequence). In nucleotides, the CDR3 is TGTGCCAGCAGCCTAAAACAGGGGTTCTGGACTGAAGCTTTCTTT. This sequence encodes CASSLKQGFWTEAFF.

The chain carries TRBV7-9 and TRBJ1-2; D is perhaps TRBD1 (5 bases). Germline-derived CDR1 and CDR2 are SEHNR and FQNEAQ (reference sequence). Trimming removed 5 bases at V and 0 bases at J, with 13 bases between. This CDR3 spans 15 amino acids. CDR3 region: CASSPVGLANYGYTF. CDR3 bases: TGTGCCAGCAGCCCCGTGGGGCTTGCTAACTATGGCTACACCTTC.

The V gene is TRBV6-6, the J gene TRBJ1-2; 9 nucleotides agree with TRBD1. Trimming cost V 7 bases and J 0 bases; bases outside gene matches: 9. The CDR3 extends over 16 amino acids. Looked up from germline, CDR1 is MNHNY and CDR2 is SVGAGI (reference sequence). CDR3 nucleotides: TGTGCCAGCAACCTAGGCGGGACAGGGTCTAACTATGGCTACACCTTC. Its translation: CASNLGGTGSNYGYTF.

This clone was seen a handful of times. This chain links TRBV30 with TRBJ1-2, with D uncertain. The CDR3 has 13 residues. In germline, CDR1 is GTSNPN, CDR2 SVGIG (reference sequence). Trimming took 6 bases from V and 4 from J, leaving 15 bases between them. CDR3 loop: CACNTPGVYGYTF. CDR3 coding DNA: TGTGCCTGTAATACCCCGGGAGTCTATGGCTACACCTTC.

J is TRBJ1-5 and V is TRBV5-8; perhaps TRBD1 as D (5 bases). This CDR3 spans 15 amino acids. V dropped 4 bases and J dropped 6 bases, with 17 bases sitting between them. Per germline, CDR1 SGHTS and CDR2 YDEGEE. The CDR3 nucleotides read TGTGCCAGCAGCGCCTTAGGGGCCGTCGGTCAGCCCCAGCATTTT. Residues: CASSALGAVGQPQHF.

V gene TRBV5-1 combines with J gene TRBJ2-7, with 7 bases aligning to TRBD2. After removal of 1 base from V and 1 base from J, the junction contained 8 bases not matched to a gene. CDR1 SGHRS and CDR2 YFSETQ come from the germline V gene. This CDR3 region has 16 residues. CDR3 amino acids: CASSLIAGVRSYEQYF. As DNA, the CDR3 is TGCGCCAGCAGCTTGATTGCGGGGGTACGGTCCTACGAGCAGTACTTC.

The chain combines TRBV2 with TRBJ1-4; TRBD1 is a possible D gene (5 bases). CDR3 length: 15 residues. Germline V gene sequence: CDR1 SNHLY, CDR2 FYNNEI. Trimming shortened V by 8 bases and J by 8 bases, and 21 bases separated the two germline ends. The CDR3 DNA is TGTGCCAGCGGTGGGTTTGGAGGGGTCTTAGAAAAACTGTTTTTT. It translates to CASGGFGGVLEKLFF.

The chain has TRBV28 and TRBJ2-1, with 15 bases matching TRBD2. V trimming: 5 bases; J trimming: 9 bases; junction bases outside the gene matches: 8. This CDR3 region has 16 residues. CDR1 and CDR2 (germline): MDHEN, SYDVKM. The CDR3 bases are TGTGCCAGCAGTCCCGGGACTAGCGGGAGGATCGGTGAGCAGTTCTTC. Translated, it gives CASSPGTSGRIGEQFF.

The rearrangement links TRBV19 to TRBJ1-2; weak D call: TRBD1 (6 bases). CDR1 is LNHDA and CDR2 is SQIVND in the germline V gene (reference sequence). Trimming stripped 4 bases from V and 2 bases from J, with 14 bases between. The CDR3 length is 15 residues. The CDR3 DNA reads as TGTGCCAGTAGTAGCACCGGACAGATGAACTATGGCTACACCTTC. It specifies CASSSTGQMNYGYTF.

The CDR3 spells CASRGIGGRSSDTQYF. In nucleotides, the CDR3 is TGTGCCAGCAGGGGGATTGGCGGGAGAAGTTCAGATACGCAGTATTTT. The V and J genes are TRBV7-9 and TRBJ2-3; 7 bases line up with TRBD2. The CDR3 contains 16 residues. V shed 6 bases, J shed 4 bases, and the junction held 13 bases outside the gene matches. Germline CDR1 SEHNR, CDR2 FQNEAQ (reference sequence).

This clone was detected only a few times. This chain links TRBV27 with TRBJ2-7; 10 bases line up with TRBD2. Germline assignment: CDR1 MNHEY and CDR2 SMNVEV (reference sequence). The CDR3 has 17 amino acids. The V and J ends lost 5 bases and 0 bases, in that order; junction bases with no gene match: 10. CDR3 bases: TGTGCCAGCAGTGGGGATTCTAGCGGGGGCTACTCCTACGAGCAGTACTTC. Amino acids: CASSGDSSGGYSYEQYF.

V and J are TRBV6-5 and TRBJ2-1, with 7 bases aligning to TRBD2. The CDR3 spans 11 residues. Germline CDR1 MNHEY, CDR2 SVGAGI. The junction had 4 bases not matched to a gene; V was cut back by 10 bases and J by 7 bases. CDR3 protein: CATWEGNEQFF. The CDR3 region has the DNA TGTGCCACCTGGGAGGGAAATGAGCAGTTCTTC.

This clone was counted a few times. This chain uses TRBV6-5 with TRBJ1-1; TRBD1 might be the D (5 bases). The germline gives CDR1 MNHEY, CDR2 SVGAGI. V was trimmed by 6 bases and J by 10 bases, leaving 21 bases between them. The CDR3 sequence is 14 residues long. In nucleotides, the CDR3 is TGTGCCAGCAGCCGCGGCGGGGGACTAACAGGAGCTTTCTTT. Amino acid sequence: CASSRGGGLTGAFF.

This chain joins TRBV6-5 and TRBJ2-1; perhaps TRBD2 as D (6 bases). Germline V gene sequence: CDR1 MNHEY, CDR2 SVGAGI. Trimming left V 5 bases short and J 4 bases short, with 15 bases between. The CDR3 covers 15 residues. CDR3 nucleotide sequence: TGTGCCAGCAGTACCTCCGGGACTGGTTACAATGAGCAGTTCTTC. Its protein is CASSTSGTGYNEQFF.

The rearrangement links TRBV19 to TRBJ1-2; D call uncertain. V was pared by 1 base and J by 4 bases, with 7 bases between. CDR3 length: 13 residues. Germline V gene data show CDR1 as LNHDA and CDR2 as SQIVND (reference sequence). The CDR3 loop reads CASSIGAGYGYTF. The CDR3 nucleotides read TGTGCCAGTAGTATAGGGGCCGGCTATGGCTACACCTTC.

V usage is TRBV6-4 and J usage is TRBJ1-1, with 7 bases aligning to TRBD1. Germline CDR1 and CDR2: MRHNA and SNTAGT. V shed 5 bases and J 3 bases; nucleotides not matched to a gene: 3. The CDR3 contains 13 residues. The chain's CDR3 is CASSRQGDTEAFF. The DNA of the CDR3 is TGTGCCAGCAGTCGACAGGGCGACACTGAAGCTTTCTTT.

The V gene is TRBV4-1, the J gene TRBJ1-2; D is perhaps TRBD1 (6 bases). Trimming shortened V by 0 bases and J by 6 bases, and 17 bases separated the two germline ends. Germline lookup yields CDR1 MGHRA and CDR2 YSYEKL. The CDR3 spans 16 residues. CDR3 in amino acids: CASSQDPGGRGNGYTF. CDR3 DNA sequence: TGCGCCAGCAGCCAAGATCCTGGAGGCAGGGGAAATGGCTACACCTTC.

CDR3: CASSLLGGIGETQYF. The CDR3 DNA follows: TGCGCCAGCAGCTTGCTTGGGGGCATTGGGGAGACCCAGTACTTC. The V and J genes are TRBV5-1 and TRBJ2-5; D may be TRBD1 (6 bases). V was cut by 1 base and J by 5 bases, with 15 bases left in between. The germline V gene has CDR1 SGHRS and CDR2 YFSETQ. The CDR3 spans 15 residues.

Of note for this clone: The same CDR3 also results from other DNA sequences found in this sample. The rearrangement links TRBV6-1 to TRBJ1-1; D is possibly TRBD1 (5 bases). V was pared by 3 bases and J by 1 base, with 6 bases between. From germline, CDR1 is MNHNS and CDR2 SASEGT. The CDR3 is 13 residues long. The CDR3 reads CASSDRENTEAFF. As DNA, the CDR3 is TGTGCCAGCAGTGACAGGGAGAACACTGAAGCTTTCTTT.

The chain couples TRBV2 to TRBJ1-5; maybe TRBD1 (6 bases). CDR1 and CDR2 from the germline V gene are SNHLY and FYNNEI. The CDR3 length is 16 residues. The ends were cut back, 6 bases at V and 2 bases at J, with 17 bases in the middle. The DNA of the CDR3 is TGTGCCAGCAGGGGGACACCTAGGTGGGGCAATCAGCCCCAGCATTTT. This codes for CASRGTPRWGNQPQHF.

The V call is TRBV29-1, the J call TRBJ1-1; maybe TRBD1 (5 bases). V was cut by 3 bases and J by 7 bases, with 15 bases left in between. The CDR3 extends over 13 amino acids. From germline, CDR1 is SQVTM and CDR2 ANQGSEA. The CDR3 DNA is TGCAGCGTTGATTCCTTAGGGAGGGGTGAAGCTTTCTTT. Translating it yields CSVDSLGRGEAFF.

V and J are TRBV27 and TRBJ2-5; 7 bases are shared with TRBD1. Germline CDR1 MNHEY, CDR2 SMNVEV (reference sequence). Trimming removed 5 bases from V and 5 bases from J; junction bases left unmatched: 14. The length of the CDR3 is 16 residues. This chain's CDR3 is CASSPILLTGSETQYF. DNA of the CDR3: TGTGCCAGCAGTCCAATCTTACTGACAGGGTCGGAGACCCAGTACTTC.

The V and J genes are TRBV30 and TRBJ2-5, with TRBD1 matching 7 bases. After removal of 5 bases from V and 9 bases from J, the junction contained 9 bases not matched to a gene. Germline assignment: CDR1 GTSNPN and CDR2 SVGIG (reference sequence). CDR3 length: 12 amino acids. Written as DNA, the CDR3 is TGTGCCTGGGGGGGCCTTCAGGGGGCCCAGTACTTC. It codes for CAWGGLQGAQYF.

This clone was detected once. The chain links TRBV27 to TRBJ2-5, with TRBD2 as a possible D gene (5 bases). Germline values: CDR1 MNHEY, CDR2 SMNVEV (reference sequence). The ends were cut back, 7 bases at V and 3 bases at J, with 24 bases in the middle. The CDR3 totals 17 residues. CDR3 sequence reads: CASKDGEVKVVEETQYF. The DNA for the CDR3 is TGTGCCAGCAAGGACGGGGAAGTTAAGGTAGTAGAAGAGACCCAGTACTTC.

The DNA of the CDR3 is TGTGCCAGCAGCTCACAACAGGGGGCAGGTCAGCCCCAGCATTTT. It translates to CASSSQQGAGQPQHF. The V and J genes are TRBV7-2 and TRBJ1-5; TRBD1 agrees at 9 bases. With 4 bases clipped from V and 6 bases from J, the junction kept 7 bases outside the gene matches. CDR3 length: 15 amino acids. From germline, CDR1 is SGHTA and CDR2 FQGNSA.

As DNA, the CDR3 is TGTGCCAGCAGCTTGGACAGGGGTTATGGCTACACCTTC. Its translation: CASSLDRGYGYTF. The genes are TRBV5-4 and TRBJ1-2; 7 bases map to TRBD1. The CDR3 length is 13 residues. With 0 bases clipped from V and 5 bases from J, the junction kept 1 base outside the gene matches. Germline values: CDR1 SGHNT, CDR2 YYREEE (reference sequence).

V gene TRBV27 combines with J gene TRBJ2-1; D gene unclear. Trimming left V 3 bases short and J 0 bases short, with 12 bases between. This CDR3 comprises 16 residues. Per the germline V gene, CDR1 is MNHEY and CDR2 is SMNVEV (reference sequence). CDR3 in DNA: TGTGCCAGCAGTTTTAGAGTCTCCCCCTCCTACAATGAGCAGTTCTTC. This codes for CASSFRVSPSYNEQFF.

In nucleotides, the CDR3 is TGCGCCAGCAGCCTTCGGGGACAGCCTAATGAAAAACTGTTTTTT. Encoded protein: CASSLRGQPNEKLFF. J is TRBJ1-4 and V is TRBV5-1, with 7 bases that match TRBD1. The CDR3 length is 15 residues. V gave up 4 bases and J gave up 3 bases; unmatched junction bases: 6. Germline lookup yields CDR1 SGHRS and CDR2 YFSETQ.

V usage is TRBV29-1 and J usage is TRBJ1-1; a possible D gene is TRBD1 (6 bases). Germline values: CDR1 SQVTM, CDR2 ANQGSEA. V lost 1 base, J lost 4 bases, and 16 bases lay in between. CDR3 length: 15 amino acids. CDR3 loop: CSVEVRGGKGTEAFF. The CDR3, as DNA: TGCAGCGTTGAAGTCAGGGGAGGGAAGGGCACTGAAGCTTTCTTT.